This T cell receptor (beta chain) was profiled in a study of T cell responses to AZD1222 COVID-19 vaccine. Study-level findings and limits: Spike regions recognized by vaccine-associated CD4 TCRs spanned the protein, led by 160-218 and 743-854. After two AZD1222 doses, spike-specific TCR breadth and depth rose versus day 0. Only six or seven AZD1222 recipients were seropositive at baseline.

Worth noting for this clone: Antigen unknown.

Generated by immunoSEQ multiplex PCR, the TCRdb table keeps only in-frame clones and is missing some. The table shows approximately 88,000 clones, with over 75% occurring only once. V lost 0 bases and J 10 bases, leaving 24 bases between the germline ends. Germline V gives CDR1 LGHDT, CDR2 YNNKEL (reference sequence). The length of the CDR3 is 17 residues. This rearrangement joins TRBV3-1 (or the pseudogene TRBV3-2) to TRBJ1-1; D is uncertain. This TCR derives from an adult who received the AZD1222 COVID-19 vaccine. Sequencing was performed on peripheral blood, taken 28 days after the second AZD1222 dose. The CDR3 DNA reads as TGTGCCAGCAGCCAAGAAGGGCCTGGGTTAGGACTCTGCGGAGCTTTCTTT. Residues: CASSQEGPGLGLCGAFF.